A single sample gave rise to the 29 T cell receptor beta chains below, sequenced in a study of regulatory T cells in long-lasting Graves disease. Construction of the TCR beta libraries employed iRepertoire HTBI primers in conjunction with Arm-PCR of CDR3 regions. TCRdb used MiXCR to reprocess the multiplex PCR reads, holding one entry per CDR3 protein. The data contain about 400,000 distinct CDR3 sequences, 15% of them seen just once; the ten biggest clones take up 22%. As to time point: newly diagnosed GD, antithyroid drugs for less than 3 months. From RNA extracted from PBMCs, the TCR library was made. The sample in question was peripheral blood mononuclear cells (PBMCs), obtained at new diagnosis, from a patient treated with antithyroid drugs. All receptors come from a female donor with Graves disease.

This clonotype was seen many times. This rearrangement joins TRBV29-1 to TRBJ2-7; D ambiguous. This CDR3 comprises 13 residues. The ends were cut back, 1 base at V and 2 bases at J, with 9 bases in the middle. Per the germline V gene, CDR1 is SQVTM and CDR2 is ANQGSEA. CDR3 sequence reads: CSVEGGITYEQYF. The CDR3 region has the DNA TGCAGCGTTGAAGGGGGAATCACCTACGAGCAGTACTTC.

This clonotype was seen at least ten times. The chain's CDR3 is CASRLGSDNEQFF. The CDR3 nucleotides are TGTGCCAGCAGATTGGGGTCGGACAATGAGCAGTTCTTC. The V gene is TRBV27, the J gene TRBJ2-1; D unclear. This CDR3 comprises 13 residues. Trimming shortened V by 6 bases and J by 5 bases, and 11 bases separated the two germline ends. Germline CDR1 MNHEY, CDR2 SMNVEV (reference sequence).

This clonotype showed up many times. The chain links TRBV12-3 or TRBV12-4 to TRBJ2-2, with D possibly being TRBD1 (6 bases). Trimming took 2 bases from V and 5 from J, leaving 15 bases between them. The CDR3 is 16 amino acids. The CDR3 loop reads CASSLTGRARTGELFF. CDR3 DNA sequence: TGTGCCAGCAGTTTAACAGGGCGTGCGCGTACCGGGGAGCTGTTTTTT.

At least ten counts were recorded for this clonotype. The chain employs TRBV27 and TRBJ2-5, with D possibly called TRBD1 or TRBD2 (5 bases each). The CDR3 extends over 15 amino acids. V lost 8 bases and J lost 1, with 17 bases in between. CDR1 and CDR2 from the germline V gene are MNHEY and SMNVEV (reference sequence). CDR3 nucleotides: TGTGCCAGCCCTAGGGGCGGGCAATCCCAAGAGACCCAGTACTTC. The encoded protein is CASPRGGQSQETQYF.

This clonotype has only a few counts. This clone may be a read error of a much larger clone one base away. CDR3 residues: CASNLKGNQPQHF. The CDR3 DNA follows: TGTGCCAGCAACTTAAAGGGGAATCAGCCCCAGCATTTT. J is TRBJ1-5 and V is TRBV7-9; tentatively, D is TRBD1 (5 bases). The CDR3 contains 13 residues. The germline CDR1 and CDR2 sequences are SEHNR and FQNEAQ (reference sequence). The full variable domain, with the rest looked up from reference TRBV7-9 and TRBJ1-5, is DTGVSQNPRHKITKRGQNVTFRCDPISEHNRLYWYRQTLGQGPEFLTYFQNEAQLEKSRLLSDRFSAERPKGSFSTLEIQRTEQGDSAMYLCASNLKGNQPQHFGDGTRLSIL.

This clonotype came up many times. This chain uses TRBV28 with TRBJ1-6, with D unclear. In germline, CDR1 is MDHEN, CDR2 SYDVKM. CDR3 length: 14 residues. Trimming left V 6 bases short and J 7 bases short, with 13 bases between. The CDR3 nucleotides are TGTGCCAGCAGGATAGAAGGGATGAATTCACCCCTCCACTTT. Translating it yields CASRIEGMNSPLHF. Drawing the rest from reference TRBV28 and TRBJ1-6, the complete variable domain is DVKVTQSSRYLVKRTGEKVFLECVQDMDHENMFWYRQDPGLGLRLIYFSYDVKMKEKGDIPEGYSVSREKKERFSLILESASTNQTSMYLCASRIEGMNSPLHFGNGTRLTVT.

The V call is TRBV9, the J call TRBJ1-6; TRBD1 is a possible D gene (5 bases). The CDR3 sequence is 16 residues long. CDR1 is SGDLS, CDR2 YYNGEE, per germline. The V gene lost 4 bases and the J gene lost 0 bases, with 11 bases spanning the gap. CDR3 coding DNA: TGTGCCAGCAGCCCCCAGGGTGGCTCCTATAATTCACCCCTCCACTTT. Amino acids: CASSPQGGSYNSPLHF. The full variable domain, rest sourced from reference TRBV9 and TRBJ1-6, is DSGVTQTPKHLITATGQRVTLRCSPRSGDLSVYWYQQSLDQGLQFLIQYYNGEERAKGNILERFSAQQFPDLHSELNLSSLELGDSALYFCASSPQGGSYNSPLHFGNGTRLTVT.

This clonotype was recorded many times. The V call is TRBV28, the J call TRBJ1-2; 9 bases align to TRBD1. Per germline, CDR1 MDHEN and CDR2 SYDVKM. The length of the CDR3 is 16 residues. V dropped 6 bases and J dropped 2; count of bases not matched to a gene: 10. The CDR3 bases are TGTGCCAGCAGAAATGCTCTGGGACAGGGCAACTATGGCTACACCTTC. This encodes CASRNALGQGNYGYTF.

The chain recombines TRBV2 with TRBJ2-7; D not resolved. There are 14 residues in the CDR3. V lost 4 bases and J 2 bases, leaving 12 bases between the germline ends. CDR1 is SNHLY and CDR2 is FYNNEI in the germline V gene. The CDR3 is CASSGARPPYEQYF. CDR3 sequence (DNA): TGTGCCAGCAGTGGAGCTAGGCCCCCCTACGAGCAGTACTTC.

This clonotype was counted ten times or more. The gene calls are TRBV7-2 and TRBJ1-1, with D unresolved. Trimming cost V 1 base and J 1 base, with 4 bases left between them. Germline V lookup: CDR1 SGHTA, CDR2 FQGNSA. The length of the CDR3 is 13 residues. The CDR3 spells CASSLDKNTEAFF. The DNA for the CDR3 is TGTGCCAGCAGCTTAGATAAGAACACTGAAGCTTTCTTT. The complete variable domain, with remaining parts taken from reference TRBV7-2 and TRBJ1-1, reads GAGVSQSPSNKVTEKGKDVELRCDPISGHTALYWYRQSLGQGLEFLIYFQGNSAPDKSGLPSDRFSAERTGGSVSTLTIQRTQQEDSAVYLCASSLDKNTEAFFGQGTRLTVV.

Many counts were recorded for this clonotype. The rearrangement uses TRBV20-1 and TRBJ2-5, with D perhaps matching TRBD1 (6 bases). The V end was cut by 3 bases, the J end by 5 bases, with 13 bases between. CDR3 size: 13 residues. Germline CDR1 reads DFQATT; CDR2 reads SNEGSKA (reference sequence). This CDR3 reads CSARGGGDETQYF. The CDR3 bases are TGCAGTGCTAGGGGTGGGGGCGATGAGACCCAGTACTTC.

J is TRBJ2-3 and V is TRBV7-9; a weak D match, TRBD2 (6 bases). V lost 1 base, J lost 0 bases, and 14 bases lay in between. The CDR3 spans 17 residues. Germline lookup yields CDR1 SEHNR and CDR2 FQNEAQ (reference sequence). Here the CDR3 DNA reads TGTGCCAGCAGCTTAGTAAGGACTATCCGAAGCACAGATACGCAGTATTTT. Protein sequence: CASSLVRTIRSTDTQYF.

This clonotype was found many times. The chain links TRBV28 to TRBJ2-7; TRBD1 might be the D (5 bases). The germline V gene has CDR1 MDHEN and CDR2 SYDVKM. The ends were cut back, 6 bases at V and 0 bases at J, with 9 bases in the middle. The CDR3 is 13 residues long. The CDR3 region is CASRLQDSYEQYF. CDR3 nucleotides: TGTGCCAGCAGGTTACAGGACTCCTACGAGCAGTACTTC.

This clonotype was seen a few times. V usage is TRBV6-4 and J usage is TRBJ2-3; D unresolved. Germline values: CDR1 MRHNA, CDR2 SNTAGT. This CDR3 has 14 residues. The ends were cut back, 6 bases at V and 1 base at J, with 11 bases in the middle. The CDR3 DNA reads as TGTGCCAGCAGCCCGAATGGAGGCACAGATACGCAGTATTTT. Its protein product is CASSPNGGTDTQYF.

Points on this clonotype: A junction boundary mismatches the germline segment, possibly from a read error. The chain is built from TRBV7-9 and TRBJ2-1, with a possible D match to TRBD2 (7 bases). The CDR3 sequence is 13 residues long. Germline lookup yields CDR1 SEHNR and CDR2 FQNEAQ (reference sequence). CDR3 in amino acids: CASSFAGDNEQSF. The CDR3 DNA sequence: TGTGCCAGCAGCTTCGCGGGGGACAATGAGCAGTCCTTC. The variable domain in full, completed from reference TRBV7-9 and TRBJ2-1, reads DTGVSQNPRHKITKRGQNVTFRCDPISEHNRLYWYRQTLGQGPEFLTYFQNEAQLEKSRLLSDRFSAERPKGSFSTLEIQRTEQGDSAMYLCASSFAGDNEQSFGPGTRLTVL.

This clonotype was counted only a few times. The V gene is TRBV20-1, the J gene TRBJ2-7; no definite D call. Trimming removed 5 bases at V and 0 bases at J, with 5 bases between. The CDR3 consists of 11 residues. The V gene's germline CDR1 is DFQATT and CDR2 SNEGSKA (reference sequence). CDR3 amino acids: CSALTSYEQYF. The CDR3 coding sequence is TGCAGTGCTCTTACCTCCTACGAGCAGTACTTC.

This clonotype was recorded many times. The chain links TRBV4-3 to TRBJ2-3, with D perhaps TRBD2 (6 bases). In germline, CDR1 is LGHNA, CDR2 YSLEER. This CDR3 is 15 amino acids long. Trimming took off 1 base at V and 0 bases at J, with 8 bases between the two ends. CDR3 amino acids: CASSQGGDSTDTQYF. The CDR3 DNA reads TGCGCCAGCAGCCAAGGCGGGGACAGCACAGATACGCAGTATTTT.

This clonotype occurred a few times. CDR3 in amino acids: CASSYRGLVYEQYF. The CDR3 coding sequence is TGTGCCAGCAGTTACCGGGGTCTTGTTTACGAGCAGTACTTC. The V gene is TRBV6-5, the J gene TRBJ2-7; weak D call: TRBD2 (5 bases). Between the trimmed V and J ends, which lost 2 bases and 4 bases, there was a span of 12 bases. From germline, CDR1 is MNHEY and CDR2 SVGAGI. The CDR3 is made up of 14 amino acids.

V gene TRBV28 combines with J gene TRBJ2-1; no clear D gene. The CDR3 sequence is 18 residues long. V was pared by 3 bases and J by 6 bases, with 24 bases between. Germline CDR1 reads MDHEN; CDR2 reads SYDVKM. DNA for the CDR3: TGTGCCAGCAGTTTTAGACTGTCAAGGCCCTTACAAGCCAATGAGCAGTTCTTC. Residues: CASSFRLSRPLQANEQFF.

The V and J genes are TRBV6-2 or TRBV6-3 and TRBJ2-1; tentatively, D is TRBD2 (6 bases). CDR1 is MNHEY, CDR2 SVGEGT, per germline. V lost 6 bases to trimming and J lost 3 bases, with 15 bases between them. The length of the CDR3 is 15 residues. The CDR3 coding sequence is TGTGCCAGCAGCCAGAGCGGGCCCTACTACAATGAGCAGTTCTTC. Protein: CASSQSGPYYNEQFF.

This clonotype showed up many times. The V call is TRBV25-1, the J call TRBJ1-1, with unresolved D. The CDR3 length is 14 residues. Trimming removed 0 bases from V and 5 bases from J, with 10 bases in between. Germline V gene lookup returns CDR1 MGHDK and CDR2 SYGVNS. Written as DNA, the CDR3 is TGTGCCAGCAGTGAATATGGGGAGAGGACTGAAGCTTTCTTT. This translates into CASSEYGERTEAFF.

This clonotype turned up a few times. A clone one base away is much larger, so this may be a read error. The chain links TRBV7-2 to TRBJ2-7, with D maybe TRBD2 (5 bases). The germline CDR1 and CDR2 sequences are SGHTA and FQGNSA. Deletions cut 3 bases from V and 1 base from J, with 10 bases between. This CDR3 is 14 amino acids long. The CDR3 loop is CASSLDWRSYEQYF. In nucleotides, the CDR3 is TGTGCCAGCAGCTTGGACTGGAGATCCTACGAGCAGTACTTC.

This clonotype was counted at least ten times. This rearrangement joins TRBV9 to TRBJ2-7; D ambiguous. The V end was cut by 4 bases, the J end by 0 bases, with 11 bases between. Germline V lookup: CDR1 SGDLS, CDR2 YYNGEE. The CDR3 runs to 14 residues. The DNA for the CDR3 is TGTGCCAGCAGCCCCCAGCCGGGCTCCTACGAGCAGTACTTC. Its translation: CASSPQPGSYEQYF.

This clonotype has ten or more counts. The rearrangement joins TRBV11-2 to TRBJ2-7; D remains ambiguous. Germline CDR1 is SGHAT and CDR2 is FQNNGV. There are 14 residues in the CDR3. Trimming cost V 3 bases and J 5 bases, with 14 bases left between them. The CDR3 coding sequence is TGTGCCAGCAGCTTTTCGGAGAAGGGCCACGAGCAGTACTTC. Residues: CASSFSEKGHEQYF.

This clonotype was seen ten or more times. The chain combines TRBV6-1 with TRBJ2-1, with 11 bases aligning to TRBD2. The J segment lost 8 bases and the V segment lost 4 bases, leaving 7 bases of the junction unmatched. Germline assignment: CDR1 MNHNS and CDR2 SASEGT. CDR3 length: 15 amino acids. CDR3 bases: TGTGCCAGCAGTGCGGGACTAGCGGCGAAGGATGAGCAGTTCTTC. This encodes CASSAGLAAKDEQFF.

With regard to this clonotype: A much larger clone differs by one base, so this may be a read error. J is TRBJ1-5 and V is TRBV3-1; the D is unclear. The CDR3 runs to 13 residues. The germline V gene has CDR1 LGHDT and CDR2 YNNKEL (reference sequence). Trimming stripped 4 bases from V and 4 bases from J, with 8 bases between. The CDR3 sequence: CASSPQLNQPQHF. The CDR3 nucleotides are TGTGCCAGCAGCCCACAGTTAAATCAGCCCCAGCATTTT. Drawing the rest from reference TRBV3-1 and TRBJ1-5, the complete variable domain is DTAVSQTPKYLVTQMGNDKSIKCEQNLGHDTMYWYKQDSKKFLKIMFSYNNKELIINETVPNRFSPKSPDKAHLNLHINSLELGDSAVYFCASSPQLNQPQHFGDGTRLSIL.

The chain combines TRBV12-3 or TRBV12-4 with TRBJ1-5, with D hard to call. This CDR3 has 17 amino acids. V lost 6 bases and J lost 2, with 20 bases in between. The CDR3 here is CASSSSDGRQGNQPQHF. The CDR3 DNA sequence: TGTGCCAGCAGCTCTTCCGATGGTAGGCAGGGCAATCAGCCCCAGCATTTT.

This clonotype was detected once. This chain connects TRBV28 to TRBJ2-5; D uncertain. V lost 2 bases and J lost 2, with 12 bases in between. Looked up from germline, CDR1 is MDHEN and CDR2 is SYDVKM. The CDR3 covers 15 residues. CDR3 DNA: TGTGCCAGCAGTTTAGGAAGCAGTTTACAAGAGACCCAGTACTTC. This translates into CASSLGSSLQETQYF.

Ten or more counts support this clonotype. The V and J genes are TRBV6-5 and TRBJ2-1; TRBD2 aligns across 7 bases. Per germline, CDR1 MNHEY and CDR2 SVGAGI. Unmatched junction bases numbered 4, after V lost 0 bases and J lost 14 bases. The CDR3 totals 12 residues. In nucleotides, the CDR3 is TGTGCCAGCAGTTACTCTGGGGGAGGGGAGTTCTTC. This sequence encodes CASSYSGGGEFF.